Below are 20 T cell receptor beta chains sequenced from a single sample in a study of T cell repertoires and Cas9 in healthy adults (dated by TCRdb to the late 2010s). The method behind the library was the immunoSEQ multiplex PCR assay. TCRdb took over this immuneACCESS table, retaining in-frame rearrangements with V and J assigned. Such tables are incomplete; in checked studies, under half of the missing clones stem from an unresolved V gene, and the remainder is unexplained. The sample profile shows about 24,000 clones; roughly nine tenths of them were found once. The top ten clonotypes cover 0.55% to 0.85% of the sample. Source material: CD4+ effector T cells (CD127+, CD25-, CD137-, CD154-) from PBMCs; culture status not recorded. Receptor source: a human donor in good health.

The chain has TRBV6-6 and TRBJ2-1; TRBD1 agrees at 9 bases. J gave up 5 bases and V 5 bases, and 4 bases lay outside the gene matches. The CDR3 consists of 14 residues. Germline loops: CDR1 MNHNY, CDR2 SVGAGI (reference sequence). CDR3 DNA sequence: TGTGCCAGCAGTGGAGGACAGGGGAACAATGAGCAGTTCTTC. Encoded protein: CASSGGQGNNEQFF.

The J gene is TRBJ2-5, the V gene TRBV29-1; TRBD2 aligns across 7 bases. The germline V gene encodes CDR1 SQVTM and CDR2 ANQGSEA. V dropped 7 bases and J dropped 0; count of bases not matched to a gene: 8. CDR3 length equals 14 residues. The chain's CDR3 is CSASRGGHQETQYF. The CDR3 nucleotides read TGCAGCGCCTCCCGGGGAGGGCACCAAGAGACCCAGTACTTC.

Worth noting for this clone: Other DNA sequences in the sample encode the same CDR3. The V and J genes are TRBV9 and TRBJ2-1; 9 nucleotides agree with TRBD2. CDR3 length: 15 residues. Germline V gives CDR1 SGDLS, CDR2 YYNGEE. After removal of 0 bases from V and 7 bases from J, the junction contained 5 bases not matched to a gene. The CDR3 sequence: CASSVGRGGRNEQFF. For the CDR3, the DNA is TGTGCCAGCAGCGTAGGGCGGGGGGGCAGAAATGAGCAGTTCTTC. The variable domain in full, completed from reference TRBV9 and TRBJ2-1, reads DSGVTQTPKHLITATGQRVTLRCSPRSGDLSVYWYQQSLDQGLQFLIQYYNGEERAKGNILERFSAQQFPDLHSELNLSSLELGDSALYFCASSVGRGGRNEQFFGPGTRLTVL.

This clone was observed a handful of times. The chain employs TRBV19 and TRBJ1-2, with 7 bases that match TRBD1. The CDR3 totals 13 residues. Trimming cost V 4 bases and J 3 bases; bases outside gene matches: 2. From germline, CDR1 is LNHDA and CDR2 SQIVND (reference sequence). The CDR3 DNA sequence: TGTGCCAGTAGTACAGGGGGGGACTATGGCTACACCTTC. This sequence encodes CASSTGGDYGYTF.

J is TRBJ1-1 and V is TRBV2, with 8 bases lining up with TRBD1. V gave up 6 bases and J gave up 6 bases; unmatched junction bases: 3. CDR1 and CDR2 (germline): SNHLY, FYNNEI. This CDR3 has 12 residues. CDR3 nucleotide sequence: TGTGCCAGCAGGGCAGGGGGCCCTGAAGCTTTCTTT. As protein: CASRAGGPEAFF.

This clone was seen a few times. This chain uses TRBV28 with TRBJ2-7; a weak D match, TRBD1 (7 bases). V was shortened by 3 bases and J by 0 bases, with 15 bases between the two germline ends. CDR3 length: 16 amino acids. CDR1 and CDR2 (germline): MDHEN, SYDVKM. Here the CDR3 DNA reads TGTGCCAGCAGTTTTGGAGGGGGCTATGGCTCCTACGAGCAGTACTTC. Translation gives CASSFGGGYGSYEQYF. The variable domain in full, completed from reference TRBV28 and TRBJ2-7, reads DVKVTQSSRYLVKRTGEKVFLECVQDMDHENMFWYRQDPGLGLRLIYFSYDVKMKEKGDIPEGYSVSREKKERFSLILESASTNQTSMYLCASSFGGGYGSYEQYFGPGTRLTVT.

This chain joins TRBV7-8 and TRBJ2-7, with D perhaps TRBD1 or TRBD2 (5 bases each). The CDR3 is 14 residues long. Germline CDR1 SGHVS, CDR2 FQNEAQ. V was shortened by 3 bases and J by 2 bases, with 11 bases between the two germline ends. In DNA, the CDR3 is TGTGCCAGCAGCTTGGGGGTACCCACCTACGAGCAGTACTTC. Encoded protein: CASSLGVPTYEQYF. The whole variable domain, remainder taken from reference TRBV7-8 and TRBJ2-7, is GAGVSQSPRYKVAKRGQDVALRCDPISGHVSLFWYQQALGQGPEFLTYFQNEAQLDKSGLPSDRFFAERPEGSVSTLKIQRTQQEDSAVYLCASSLGVPTYEQYFGPGTRLTVT.

V usage is TRBV5-1 and J usage is TRBJ1-2; no clear D gene. Trimming cost V 0 bases and J 0 bases, with 15 bases left between them. The CDR3 length is 17 residues. Looked up from germline, CDR1 is SGHRS and CDR2 is YFSETQ. This CDR3 reads CASSLVQVGVANYGYTF. CDR3 nucleotide sequence: TGCGCCAGCAGCTTGGTCCAGGTTGGGGTCGCTAACTATGGCTACACCTTC.

The V call is TRBV2, the J call TRBJ2-5; D may be TRBD1 (5 bases). This CDR3 has 13 amino acids. From germline, CDR1 is SNHLY and CDR2 FYNNEI. Trimming stripped 4 bases from V and 3 bases from J, with 9 bases between. The CDR3 sequence: CASSGETEETQYF. Written as DNA, the CDR3 is TGTGCCAGCAGTGGTGAGACAGAAGAGACCCAGTACTTC.

The V and J genes are TRBV6-1 and TRBJ2-5; no clear D. V lost 8 bases and J 5 bases, leaving 12 bases between the germline ends. CDR1 and CDR2 (germline): MNHNS, SASEGT. This CDR3 contains 12 residues. CDR3 sequence (DNA): TGTGCCAGCGTATTGGTGGGGGAGACCCAGTACTTC. This codes for CASVLVGETQYF.

The rearrangement links TRBV7-8 to TRBJ1-5; D call uncertain. From germline, CDR1 is SGHVS and CDR2 FQNEAQ. The ends were cut back, 2 bases at V and 3 bases at J, with 8 bases in the middle. The CDR3 is made up of 14 amino acids. CDR3 nucleotide sequence: TGTGCCAGCAGCTTACTAGGGAACAATCAGCCCCAGCATTTT. Protein sequence: CASSLLGNNQPQHF.

J is TRBJ1-2 and V is TRBV2; D not resolved. Trimming stripped 5 bases from V and 8 bases from J, with 15 bases between. This CDR3 has 13 amino acids. CDR1 is SNHLY, CDR2 FYNNEI, per germline. Here the CDR3 reads CASSPGPLVGYTF. CDR3 nucleotide sequence: TGTGCCAGCAGTCCCGGGCCTTTGGTAGGCTACACCTTC.

This clone was counted once. This chain connects TRBV11-1 to TRBJ2-3; tentatively, D is TRBD2 (5 bases). The germline V and J ends were trimmed by 2 bases and 10 bases, with 19 bases remaining between them. This CDR3 spans 15 amino acids. Looked up from germline, CDR1 is SGHAT and CDR2 is FQDESV (reference sequence). CDR3 nucleotides: TGTGCCAGCAGCTTATCGGTGGGTGGGCTAGCAGCGCAGTATTTT. Its translation is CASSLSVGGLAAQYF.

J is TRBJ2-2 and V is TRBV5-1; D is uncertain. Per the germline V gene, CDR1 is SGHRS and CDR2 is YFSETQ. The CDR3 covers 13 residues. Trimming pared 6 bases from V and 4 bases from J, leaving 10 bases between. The DNA for the CDR3 is TGCGCCAGCACCCTCGAGAGCACCGGGGAGCTGTTTTTT. It specifies CASTLESTGELFF.

CDR3: CARSLGQEIIQETQYF. CDR3 coding DNA: TGTGCCAGAAGCTTGGGGCAGGAAATTATTCAAGAGACCCAGTACTTC. The chain uses TRBV5-3 and TRBJ2-5; D unclear. TRBV5-3 carries the ORF label, with uncertain function. The CDR3 extends over 16 amino acids. V lost 0 bases and J lost 2, with 14 bases in between.

The CDR3 nucleotides are TGTGCCAGCAGCTTCCTTATGGACTACGAGCAGTACTTC. It specifies CASSFLMDYEQYF. This chain uses TRBV7-2 with TRBJ2-7; no firm D call. Looked up from germline, CDR1 is SGHTA and CDR2 is FQGNSA. The CDR3 is 13 residues long. V lost 3 bases, J lost 3 bases, and 9 bases lay in between.

V is TRBV25-1 and J is TRBJ2-2, with a possible D match to TRBD2 (5 bases). The CDR3 is made up of 13 amino acids. CDR1 and CDR2 from the germline V gene are MGHDK and SYGVNS. V lost 4 bases and J lost 5, with 8 bases in between. The CDR3 DNA follows: TGTGCCAGCAGTGTAGGAGGTACCGGGGAGCTGTTTTTT. The encoded protein is CASSVGGTGELFF.

This chain links TRBV6-1 with TRBJ2-6, with no clear D. The CDR3 contains 15 residues. The V and J ends lost 2 bases and 0 bases respectively, with 5 bases between them. Germline assignment: CDR1 MNHNS and CDR2 SASEGT. The CDR3 loop reads CASSEWLSGANVLTF. Here the CDR3 DNA reads TGTGCCAGCAGTGAATGGCTCTCTGGGGCCAACGTCCTGACTTTC.

The CDR3 nucleotides are TGTGCCAGCATTCCGCCTACAGGGGATAATTCACCCCTCCACTTT. Translated: CASIPPTGDNSPLHF. The V gene is TRBV2, the J gene TRBJ1-6; 7 bases match TRBD1. From germline, CDR1 is SNHLY and CDR2 FYNNEI. The ends lost 7 bases at V and 5 bases at J; junction bases unmatched: 8. This CDR3 region has 15 residues.

The chain uses TRBV6-5 and TRBJ1-1; a possible D gene is TRBD1 (5 bases). This CDR3 contains 15 residues. Germline loops: CDR1 MNHEY, CDR2 SVGAGI. V lost 6 bases and J 7 bases, leaving 21 bases between the germline ends. The CDR3 nucleotides are TGTGCCAGCAGCCTCGTAGCAGGGCCGAGGGGTGAAGCTTTCTTT. This codes for CASSLVAGPRGEAFF.